This T cell receptor beta chain was recorded in a study of blood T cells in healthy people across ages (dated by TCRdb to the mid-2010s). About the investigation overall: In model experiments, template switching captured roughly one uniquely barcoded TCR beta cDNA molecule for every two T cells. To track age-related changes in TCR beta repertoire diversity, the study relied on deep sequencing normalized with unique cDNA molecular identifiers. Using the same blood draw, the study looked at two additional independent replicas of 1 million unique cDNA reads for two donors, one aged 18 to 29 and the other aged 80 or older. Four age groups were formed from the donors: young (average roughly 15 years), middle-aged (approximately 40), aged (over 55) and long-lived (more than 75). Donors of different ages were randomly distributed across sequencing lanes to avoid experimental bias.

The roughly 39 donors, aged 6 to 90 years, were systemically healthy Caucasian individuals from Russia. Around 10 milliliters of peripheral blood were collected from each donor into EDTA-treated Vacutainer tubes. Ficoll-Paque density-gradient centrifugation was used to isolate PBMCs, with at least 6.5 million per sample. Total RNA was extracted from PBMCs with Trizol reagent, with at least 5.5 micrograms obtained per sample. For every donor, flow cytometry on a PBMC aliquot measured the percentage of naive CD45RAhigh/CD27high T cells. Overall study outcomes, separate from this receptor: Estimates of total diversity based on one million sequenced T cells were regarded as lower bounds and as underestimates. As age increased, observed TCR beta diversity per million T cells dropped in a roughly linear way, and a significant reduction was already evident by age about 40. A strong correlation was found between observed TCR beta diversity and the percentage of naive T cells measured by flow cytometry. Because the CMV infection status of the donors was unknown, age-related changes in expanded clonotypes may potentially have been confounded. Because profiling used bulk unsorted PBMCs, naive and antigen-experienced compartments could not be compared conclusively. Compared with the aged group, the long-lived group had more naive CD4+ T cells, fewer expanded clones and increased TCR diversity, suggesting age selection.

V and J are truncated by 2 bases and 5 bases respectively, leaving an intervening sequence of 14 bases. The germline V gene (reference sequence) gives CDR1 as SGHKS and CDR2 as YYEKEE. Inclusive of the bounding cysteine and phenylalanine, the CDR3 is 15 residues long. Only the CDR3 region is kept as DNA, spanning 45 bases read in frame from base 1. The library was produced with 5' RACE. The reads were generated on an Illumina HiSeq 2500. The second PCR ran for about 6 to 12 cycles and used a J-beta primer mix along with a sample-barcoded 5' primer. A template-switch 5' adaptor carrying 12 random nucleotides introduced a unique molecular identifier onto each TCR beta cDNA molecule. Each sample yielded at least 2.5 million CDR3-containing paired-end reads. First-strand cDNA synthesis was performed from all RNA using the Mint cDNA synthesis kit, with priming by a TRBC-specific oligonucleotide. After uracil-DNA glycosylase treatment, a first 18-cycle PCR used universal primers M1SS and BC2_uni_R on all cDNA. The study's processing was this. Each sample was normalized by randomly selecting 1 million high-quality reads, each carrying a distinct molecular identifier. Instead of being binned into consensus sequences, reads that shared molecular identifiers were thrown out. MiTCR, run with a Q25 quality threshold and the strictest error-elimination algorithm, handled CDR3 identification, clonotype clustering and error correction. A nonparametric unseen species model with Euler transformation was used to estimate a lower bound on total TCR beta diversity. TCRdb reprocessed the public reads (quality trimming at Q25 with fastp, clone calling with MiXCR) and kept in-frame beta chains. Entries that share a CDR3 protein sequence are merged under the most common genes and DNA. It is TCRdb's table, rather than the study itself, that gives the V and J calls and clone size. In all, the sample holds hundreds of thousands of distinct CDR3 sequences, and about 30% of those were seen once. About a sixth of the sample comes from the top ten.

This clonotype appeared a few times. The specificity of this receptor is unknown. No qualities accompany the bases; no much larger clone lies one base away. The chain is assembled from TRBV5-5 and TRBJ1-5; a tentative D match to TRBD1 spans 5 bases. The source material was blood. This TCR derives from a woman aged 80 or over in good health. At the DNA level, the sequence is TGTGCCAGCAGCTTCGGGACGGTCGGGCATCAGCCCCAGCATTTT. The resulting protein is CASSFGTVGHQPQHF.